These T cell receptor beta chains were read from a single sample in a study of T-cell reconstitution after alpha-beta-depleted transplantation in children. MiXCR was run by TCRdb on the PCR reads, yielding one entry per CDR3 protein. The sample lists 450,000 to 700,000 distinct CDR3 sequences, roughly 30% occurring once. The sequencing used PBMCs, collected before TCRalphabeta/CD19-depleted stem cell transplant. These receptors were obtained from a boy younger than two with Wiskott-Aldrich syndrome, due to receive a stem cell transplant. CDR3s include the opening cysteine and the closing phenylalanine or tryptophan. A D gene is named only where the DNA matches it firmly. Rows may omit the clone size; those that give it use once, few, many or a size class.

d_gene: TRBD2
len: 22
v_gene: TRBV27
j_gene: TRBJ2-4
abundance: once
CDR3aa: CASSSPGQGLAGGTLAKNIQYF
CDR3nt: TGTGCCAGCAGTTCACCGGGACAGGGACTAGCGGGAGGTACTCTAGCCAAAAACATTCAGTACTTC

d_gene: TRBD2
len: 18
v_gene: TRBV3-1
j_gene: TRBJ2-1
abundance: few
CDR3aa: CASSQEGLALSSYNEQFF
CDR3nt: TGTGCCAGCAGCCAAGAGGGACTAGCGTTGAGCTCCTACAATGAGCAGTTCTTC

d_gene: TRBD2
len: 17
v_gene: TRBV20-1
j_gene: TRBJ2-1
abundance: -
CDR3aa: CSARRTSGRPGDNEQFF
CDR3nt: TGCAGTGCTAGACGGACTAGCGGGAGGCCCGGGGATAATGAGCAGTTCTTC

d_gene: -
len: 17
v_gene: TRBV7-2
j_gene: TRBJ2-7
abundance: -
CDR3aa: CASSLAGGQGSPYEQYF
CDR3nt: TGTGCCAGCAGCTTAGCTGGGGGGCAGGGGTCCCCCTACGAGCAGTACTTC

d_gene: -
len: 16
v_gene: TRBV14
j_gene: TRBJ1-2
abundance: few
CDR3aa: CASSQGVGGAHYGYTF
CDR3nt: TGTGCCAGCAGCCAAGGGGTCGGAGGGGCGCACTATGGCTACACCTTC

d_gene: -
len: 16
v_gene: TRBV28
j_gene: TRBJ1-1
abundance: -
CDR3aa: CASSGRGGRGNLEAFF
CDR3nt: TGTGCCAGCAGTGGACGTGGAGGGAGGGGCAATCTTGAAGCTTTCTTT

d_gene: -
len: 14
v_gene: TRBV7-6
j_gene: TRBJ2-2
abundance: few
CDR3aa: CASSLTGIPGELFF
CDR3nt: TGTGCCAGCAGCTTAACAGGGATCCCCGGGGAGCTGTTTTTT

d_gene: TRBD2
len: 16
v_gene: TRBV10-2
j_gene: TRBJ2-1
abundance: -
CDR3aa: CASSDPIAGAYNEQFF
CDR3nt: TGCGCCAGCAGTGACCCCATAGCGGGGGCCTACAATGAGCAGTTCTTC

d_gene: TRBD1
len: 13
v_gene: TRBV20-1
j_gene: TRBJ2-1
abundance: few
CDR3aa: CSAKQGSLNEQFF
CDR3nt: TGCAGTGCTAAACAGGGGTCCCTTAATGAGCAGTTCTTC

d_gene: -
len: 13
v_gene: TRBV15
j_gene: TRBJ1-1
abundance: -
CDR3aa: CATSRDRNTEAFF
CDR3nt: TGTGCCACCAGCAGAGACCGGAACACTGAAGCTTTCTTT

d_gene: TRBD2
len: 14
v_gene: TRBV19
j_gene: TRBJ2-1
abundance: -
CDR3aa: CASSIGLAGIEQFF
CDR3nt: TGTGCCAGTAGTATAGGGCTAGCGGGCATTGAGCAGTTCTTC

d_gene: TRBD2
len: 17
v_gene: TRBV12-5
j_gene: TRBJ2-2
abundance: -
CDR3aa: CASGLDIAGSNTGELFF
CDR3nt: TGTGCTAGTGGTTTAGACATAGCGGGAAGTAACACCGGGGAGCTGTTTTTT

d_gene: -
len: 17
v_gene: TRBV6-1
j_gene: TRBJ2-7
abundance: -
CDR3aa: CASEISLRGDRSREQYF
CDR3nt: TGTGCCAGCGAGATAAGTCTCAGGGGCGACCGGAGCAGAGAGCAGTACTTC

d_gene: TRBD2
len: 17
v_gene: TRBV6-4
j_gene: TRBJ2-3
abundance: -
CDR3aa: CASSVRPSGTSADTQYF
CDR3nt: TGTGCCAGCAGTGTGCGGCCTAGCGGGACTAGCGCAGATACGCAGTATTTT

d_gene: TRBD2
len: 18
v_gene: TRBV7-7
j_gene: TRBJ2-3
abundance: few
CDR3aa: CASSYSLASGVNTDTQYF
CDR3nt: TGTGCCAGCAGCTATAGCTTAGCTAGCGGAGTCAACACAGATACGCAGTATTTT

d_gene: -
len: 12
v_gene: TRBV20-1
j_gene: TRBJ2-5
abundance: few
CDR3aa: CSALPGEETQYF
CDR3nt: TGCAGTGCTCTACCGGGAGAAGAGACCCAGTACTTC

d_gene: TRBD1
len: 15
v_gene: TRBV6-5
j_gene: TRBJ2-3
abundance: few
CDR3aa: CASSYTGGAQGTQYF
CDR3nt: TGTGCCAGCAGCTATACAGGGGGCGCGCAGGGTACGCAGTATTTT

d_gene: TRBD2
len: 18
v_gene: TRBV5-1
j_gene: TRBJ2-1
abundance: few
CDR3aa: CASSLMALAASSYNEQFF
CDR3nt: TGCGCCAGCAGCTTGATGGCTCTAGCGGCGAGCTCCTACAATGAGCAGTTCTTC

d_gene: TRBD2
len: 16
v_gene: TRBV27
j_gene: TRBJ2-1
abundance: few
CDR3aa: CASSLGAGRIYNEQFF
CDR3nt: TGTGCCAGCAGTTTAGGAGCGGGAAGGATTTACAATGAGCAGTTCTTC

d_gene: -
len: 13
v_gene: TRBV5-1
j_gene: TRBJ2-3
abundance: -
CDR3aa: CASSFVDTDTQYF
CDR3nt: TGCGCCAGCAGCTTCGTTGACACAGATACGCAGTATTTT

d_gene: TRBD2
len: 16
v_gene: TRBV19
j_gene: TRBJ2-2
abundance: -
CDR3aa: CASSTLAGVFTGELFF
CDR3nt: TGTGCCAGTAGTACCCTAGCGGGAGTATTCACCGGGGAGCTGTTTTTT

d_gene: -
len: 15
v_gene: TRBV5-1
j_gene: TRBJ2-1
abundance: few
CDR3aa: CASSLDHSSYNEQFF
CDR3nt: TGCGCCAGCAGCTTGGACCATAGCTCCTACAATGAGCAGTTCTTC

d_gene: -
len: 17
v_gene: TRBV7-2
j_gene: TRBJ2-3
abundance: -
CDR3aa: CASSSLPPRRAADTQYF
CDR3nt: TGTGCCAGCAGCTCGCTACCCCCTAGGCGTGCCGCAGATACGCAGTATTTT

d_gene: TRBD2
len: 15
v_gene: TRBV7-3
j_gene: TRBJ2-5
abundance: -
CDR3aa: CASSTSGAPQETQYF
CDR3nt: TGTGCCAGCAGCACTAGCGGGGCTCCCCAAGAGACCCAGTACTTC

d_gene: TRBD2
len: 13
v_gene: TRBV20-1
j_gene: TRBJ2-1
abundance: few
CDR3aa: CSVRGTSGTEQFF
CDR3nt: TGCAGTGTTCGAGGGACTAGCGGGACCGAGCAGTTCTTC

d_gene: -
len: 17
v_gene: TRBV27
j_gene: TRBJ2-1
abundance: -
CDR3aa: CASSLFFAGIMLNEQFF
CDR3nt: TGTGCCAGCAGTTTATTCTTTGCAGGGATTATGCTCAATGAGCAGTTCTTC

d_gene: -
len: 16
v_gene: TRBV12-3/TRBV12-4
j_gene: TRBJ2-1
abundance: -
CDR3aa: CASSFGRGSLAGEQFF
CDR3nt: TGTGCCAGCAGTTTCGGCAGGGGGTCACTAGCTGGTGAGCAGTTCTTC

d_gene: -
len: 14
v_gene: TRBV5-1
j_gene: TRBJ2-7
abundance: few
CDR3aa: CASSLGRQPYEQYF
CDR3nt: TGCGCCAGCAGCTTGGGTAGACAGCCTTACGAGCAGTACTTC

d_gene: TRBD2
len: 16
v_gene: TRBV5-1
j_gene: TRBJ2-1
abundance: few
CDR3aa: CASSLVSSGFYNEQFF
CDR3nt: TGCGCCAGCAGCTTGGTTTCTAGCGGATTTTACAATGAGCAGTTCTTC

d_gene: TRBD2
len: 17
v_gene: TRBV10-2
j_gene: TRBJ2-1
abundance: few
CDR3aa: CASRTIGGRASYNEQFF
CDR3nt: TGCGCCAGCAGAACGATAGGAGGGAGGGCCTCCTACAATGAGCAGTTCTTC

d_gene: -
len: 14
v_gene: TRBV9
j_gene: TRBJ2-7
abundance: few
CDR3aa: CASSLSPSSYEQYF
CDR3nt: TGTGCCAGCAGCCTCTCACCCAGCTCCTACGAGCAGTACTTC

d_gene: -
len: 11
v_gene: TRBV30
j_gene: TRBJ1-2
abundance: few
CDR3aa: CAWSRSRGYTF
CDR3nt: TGTGCCTGGAGTCGAAGTCGTGGCTACACCTTC

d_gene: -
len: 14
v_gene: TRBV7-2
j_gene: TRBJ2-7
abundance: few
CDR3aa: CASSFHRVGWEQYF
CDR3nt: TGTGCCAGCAGCTTCCACAGGGTCGGATGGGAGCAGTACTTC

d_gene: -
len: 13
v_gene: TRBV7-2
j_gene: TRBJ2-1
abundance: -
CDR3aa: CATSLETYNEQFF
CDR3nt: TGTGCCACCAGCTTAGAAACCTACAATGAGCAGTTCTTC

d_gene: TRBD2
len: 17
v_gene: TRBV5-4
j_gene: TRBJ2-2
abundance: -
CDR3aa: CASSLQGLAGAAGELFF
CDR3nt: TGTGCCAGCAGCTTGCAGGGACTAGCGGGAGCGGCCGGGGAGCTGTTTTTT

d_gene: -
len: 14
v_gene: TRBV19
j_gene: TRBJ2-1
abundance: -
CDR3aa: CASRIQAFLDEQFF
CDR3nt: TGTGCCAGTAGGATTCAAGCTTTTCTCGATGAGCAGTTCTTC

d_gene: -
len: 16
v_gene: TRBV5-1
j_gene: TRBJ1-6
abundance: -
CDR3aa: CASSLDRSSYNSPLHF
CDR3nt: TGCGCCAGCAGCTTGGACCGGAGCTCCTATAATTCACCCCTCCACTTT

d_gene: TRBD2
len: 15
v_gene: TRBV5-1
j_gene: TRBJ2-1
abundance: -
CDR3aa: CASSWTGTSGTRQFF
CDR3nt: TGCGCCAGCAGCTGGACCGGGACTAGCGGGACGAGACAGTTCTTC

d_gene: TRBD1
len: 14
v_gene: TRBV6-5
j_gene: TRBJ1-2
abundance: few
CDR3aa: CASSYDREGYGYTF
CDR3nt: TGTGCCAGCAGTTACGACAGGGAAGGGTATGGCTACACCTTC

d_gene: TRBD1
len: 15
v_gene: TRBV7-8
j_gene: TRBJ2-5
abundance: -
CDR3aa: CASSSTTTGGETQYF
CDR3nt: TGTGCCAGCAGCTCCACTACTACAGGGGGAGAGACCCAGTACTTC

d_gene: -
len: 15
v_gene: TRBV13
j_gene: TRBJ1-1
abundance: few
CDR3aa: CASSLEDLRDTEAFF
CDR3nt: TGTGCCAGCAGCTTAGAAGACCTAAGAGACACTGAAGCTTTCTTT

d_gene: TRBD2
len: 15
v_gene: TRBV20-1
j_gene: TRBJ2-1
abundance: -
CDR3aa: CSARPGTRGLTLQFF
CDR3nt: TGCAGTGCTAGGCCCGGGACTAGGGGCCTTACGTTGCAGTTCTTC

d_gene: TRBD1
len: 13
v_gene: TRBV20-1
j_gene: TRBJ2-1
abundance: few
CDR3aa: CSARGQSYNEQFF
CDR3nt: TGCAGTGCTAGGGGACAGTCCTACAATGAGCAGTTCTTC

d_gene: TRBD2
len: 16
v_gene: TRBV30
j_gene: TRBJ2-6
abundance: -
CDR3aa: CAWGLAGAPGANVLTF
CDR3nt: TGTGCCTGGGGACTAGCGGGAGCTCCTGGGGCCAACGTCCTGACTTTC

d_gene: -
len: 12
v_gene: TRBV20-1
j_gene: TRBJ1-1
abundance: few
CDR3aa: CSARDRNTEAFF
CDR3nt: TGCAGTGCTAGGGACAGAAACACTGAAGCTTTCTTT

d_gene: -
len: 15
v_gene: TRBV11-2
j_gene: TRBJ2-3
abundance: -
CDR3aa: CASSERVGMLDTQYF
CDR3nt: TGTGCCAGCAGCGAACGGGTGGGCATGTTGGATACGCAGTATTTT

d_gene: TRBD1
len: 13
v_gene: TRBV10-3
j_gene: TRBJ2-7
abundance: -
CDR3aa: CAISERGLGEQYF
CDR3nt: TGTGCCATCAGTGAAAGGGGGCTGGGGGAGCAGTACTTT

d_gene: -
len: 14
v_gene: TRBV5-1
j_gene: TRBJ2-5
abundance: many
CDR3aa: CASSLVGVQETQYF
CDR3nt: TGTGCCAGCAGTTTAGTAGGAGTACAAGAGACCCAGTACTTC

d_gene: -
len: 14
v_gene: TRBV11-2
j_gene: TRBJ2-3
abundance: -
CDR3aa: CASSLMRSTDTQYF
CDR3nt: TGTGCCAGCAGCTTAATGCGCAGCACAGATACGCAGTATTTT

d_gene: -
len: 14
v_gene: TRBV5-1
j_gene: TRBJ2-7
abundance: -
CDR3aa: CASSLGPAYYEQYF
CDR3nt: TGCGCCAGCAGCTTGGGTCCAGCGTACTACGAGCAGTACTTC

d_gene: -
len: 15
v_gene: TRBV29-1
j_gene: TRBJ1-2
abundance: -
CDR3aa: CSVRREISANYGYTF
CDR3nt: TGCAGCGTTCGACGGGAGATATCAGCTAACTATGGCTACACCTTC

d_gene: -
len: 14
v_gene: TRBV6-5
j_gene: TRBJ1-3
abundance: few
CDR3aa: CASSYSRFGNTIYF
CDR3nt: TGTGCCAGCAGTTACTCGCGGTTTGGAAACACCATATATTTT

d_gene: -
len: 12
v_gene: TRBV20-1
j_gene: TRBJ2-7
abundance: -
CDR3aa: CSARNYSYEQYF
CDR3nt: TGCAGTGCTAGAAACTATTCCTACGAGCAGTACTTC

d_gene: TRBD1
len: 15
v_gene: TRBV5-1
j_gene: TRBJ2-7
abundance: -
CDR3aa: CASSTQTGSSYEQYF
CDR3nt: TGCGCCAGCTCTACACAGACAGGGTCGAGCTACGAGCAGTACTTC